Below, 12 T cell receptor beta chains from the same sample are listed, as sequenced in a study of blood T cell repertoires in COVID-19. Repertoires were generated with immunoSEQ multiplex PCR, while TCRdb's copy carries only in-frame clones and drops some. The sample includes about 65,000 clones, 90% to 95% seen only once; the top ten take 2.9%. The sequencing input was peripheral blood. These receptors were obtained from a man between 65 and 85 years old with active COVID-19.

The rearrangement joins TRBV9 to TRBJ1-2, with TRBD1 matching 8 bases. V was clipped by 1 base and J by 6 bases; unmatched bases: 11. The CDR3 loop spans 16 amino acids. Looked up from germline, CDR1 is SGDLS and CDR2 is YYNGEE. The CDR3 loop is CASSVNTPDRVHGYTF. CDR3 bases: TGTGCCAGCAGCGTAAACACTCCGGACAGGGTCCATGGCTACACCTTC.

This clone was seen just once. The chain is built from TRBV7-2 and TRBJ2-1, with 7 positions matching TRBD1. Germline CDR1 is SGHTA and CDR2 is FQGNSA. V was clipped by 6 bases and J by 3 bases; unmatched bases: 8. The CDR3 has 15 amino acids. DNA of the CDR3: TGTGCCAGCAGAGGCGACAGGGCGAGCTACAATGAGCAGTTCTTC. Protein sequence: CASRGDRASYNEQFF.

The gene calls are TRBV24-1 and TRBJ1-2; no reliable D call. The CDR3 covers 12 residues. Germline values: CDR1 KGHDR, CDR2 SFDVKD. Deletions cut 6 bases from V and 2 bases from J, with 6 bases between. CDR3 sequence reads: CATSLQNYGYTF. In DNA form, the CDR3 reads TGTGCCACCAGTTTACAGAACTATGGCTACACCTTC.

The chain employs TRBV5-3 and TRBJ2-2; maybe TRBD2 (6 bases). TRBV5-3 is identified as an open reading frame with a role that is uncertain. Trimming left V 4 bases short and J 7 bases short, with 23 bases between. There are 17 residues in the CDR3. The CDR3 protein is CARSEPGPRGWGGELFF. CDR3 nucleotides: TGTGCCAGAAGCGAACCGGGACCACGGGGGTGGGGCGGGGAGCTGTTTTTT.

The chain recombines TRBV10-3 with TRBJ2-5; no clear D. The CDR3 runs 14 residues. V lost 4 bases to trimming and J lost 4 bases, with 13 bases between them. Germline loops: CDR1 ENHRY, CDR2 SYGVKD. CDR3 region: CAISGSNAVETQYF. CDR3 in DNA: TGTGCCATCAGTGGATCAAACGCGGTAGAGACCCAGTACTTC.

The chain couples TRBV20-1 to TRBJ1-5, with no clear D. Per the germline V gene, CDR1 is DFQATT and CDR2 is SNEGSKA (reference sequence). V lost 2 bases to trimming and J lost 11 bases, with 10 bases between them. The CDR3 has 11 residues. In nucleotides, the CDR3 is TGCAGTGCTAGAATACACCCGACCCAGCATTTT. Amino acids: CSARIHPTQHF.

The chain recombines TRBV5-1 with TRBJ2-4, with 12 positions matching TRBD2. The V gene end was trimmed by 1 base and the J gene end by 8 bases; junction bases not matched to a gene: 1. The CDR3 has 14 residues. CDR1 and CDR2 from the germline V gene are SGHRS and YFSETQ. This CDR3 is CASSLRLAGDIQYF. The CDR3 nucleotides read TGCGCCAGCAGCTTGCGACTAGCGGGGGACATTCAGTACTTC. Filled out from reference TRBV5-1 and TRBJ2-4, the complete variable domain reads KAGVTQTPRYLIKTRGQQVTLSCSPISGHRSVSWYQQTPGQGLQFLFEYFSETQRNKGNFPGRFSGRQFSNSRSEMNVSTLELGDSALYLCASSLRLAGDIQYFGAGTRLSVL.

The chain couples TRBV19 to TRBJ2-5, with TRBD2 matching over 10 bases. Unmatched junction bases numbered 5, after V lost 6 bases and J lost 1 base. Germline CDR1 and CDR2: LNHDA and SQIVND (reference sequence). This CDR3 is built from 15 residues. Here the CDR3 reads CASSGVAGGQETQYF. DNA of the CDR3: TGTGCCAGTAGCGGGGTAGCGGGGGGCCAAGAGACCCAGTACTTC.

The J gene is TRBJ2-2, the V gene TRBV12-3 or TRBV12-4; D is unresolved. The CDR3 is made up of 12 amino acids. Trimming took 6 bases from V and 3 from J, leaving 5 bases between them. The CDR3 is CASSLYTGELFF. DNA of the CDR3: TGTGCCAGCAGCCTTTACACCGGGGAGCTGTTTTTT.

V is TRBV18 and J is TRBJ1-6; no clear D gene. CDR3 size: 15 residues. CDR1 is KGHSH and CDR2 is LQKENI in the germline V gene. V lost 0 bases to trimming and J lost 5 bases, with 8 bases between them. In nucleotides, the CDR3 is TGTGCCAGCTCACCACCGACTAACAATAATTCACCCCTCCACTTT. Residues: CASSPPTNNNSPLHF.

The chain employs TRBV6-1 and TRBJ2-5; D is perhaps TRBD1 (6 bases). This CDR3 is 16 amino acids long. Trimming took off 2 bases at V and 1 base at J, with 14 bases between the two ends. The germline V gene encodes CDR1 MNHNS and CDR2 SASEGT. Here the CDR3 DNA reads TGTGCCAGCAGTGAATTAGGTGGGGGCCTCCAAGAGACCCAGTACTTC. It codes for CASSELGGGLQETQYF.

The rearrangement uses TRBV5-1 and TRBJ1-4; 9 bases align to TRBD1. The junction had 8 bases not matched to a gene; V was cut back by 5 bases and J by 6 bases. This CDR3 spans 15 amino acids. The germline V gene encodes CDR1 SGHRS and CDR2 YFSETQ. In DNA, the CDR3 is TGCGCCAGCAGGCTGGGACAGGGACGTGATGAAAAACTGTTTTTT. This sequence encodes CASRLGQGRDEKLFF. Full variable domain (rest looked up from reference TRBV5-1 and TRBJ1-4): KAGVTQTPRYLIKTRGQQVTLSCSPISGHRSVSWYQQTPGQGLQFLFEYFSETQRNKGNFPGRFSGRQFSNSRSEMNVSTLELGDSALYLCASRLGQGRDEKLFFGSGTQLSVL.